The 7 T cell receptor beta chains given below trace back to one sample, sequenced in a study of T cell responses to AZD1222 COVID-19 vaccine. Sequenced by immunoSEQ multiplex PCR; TCRdb stores in-frame clones only, minus some. The sample shows 150,000 to 200,000 clones, just over 85% of them seen only once. Sequenced here: peripheral blood, sampled 28 days after the second AZD1222 dose. The origin of the receptors is an adult who received the AZD1222 COVID-19 vaccine.

This sequence joins TRBV10-2 and TRBJ1-2; 10 bases agree with TRBD1. V lost 5 bases, J lost 8 bases, and 5 bases stayed unmatched. The length of the CDR3 is 13 residues. The germline CDR1 and CDR2 sequences are WSHSY and SAAADI. The CDR3 nucleotides are TGCGCCAGCAGTCCCGGGACAGGGGTCGGCTACACCTTC. As protein: CASSPGTGVGYTF.

The gene calls are TRBV19 and TRBJ2-2; 11 positions match TRBD1. V dropped 6 bases and J dropped 7; count of bases not matched to a gene: 4. Per the germline V gene, CDR1 is LNHDA and CDR2 is SQIVND (reference sequence). The CDR3 runs 14 residues. The CDR3 coding sequence is TGTGCCAGTAGCGGACAGGGGGCTGTCGGGGAGCTGTTTTTT. Translation gives CASSGQGAVGELFF.

The V call is TRBV25-1, the J call TRBJ2-7, with a tentative D call TRBD2 (5 bases). From germline, CDR1 is MGHDK and CDR2 SYGVNS. Trimming removed 2 bases at V and 7 bases at J, with 15 bases between. CDR3 size: 14 residues. In nucleotides, the CDR3 is TGTGCCAGCAGTGAACCCGGGAAGGCCCGAGAGCAGTACTTC. Amino acid sequence: CASSEPGKAREQYF.

The rearrangement uses TRBV5-5 and TRBJ1-1; D remains ambiguous. The V end lost 4 bases, the J end lost 4 bases, and 14 bases lay between the germline ends. The CDR3 is 14 residues long. CDR1 and CDR2 from the germline V gene are SGHKS and YYEKEE (reference sequence). In DNA form, the CDR3 reads TGTGCCAGCAGCCCTCGGTCACTGGGCACTGAAGCTTTCTTT. It codes for CASSPRSLGTEAFF.

The V call is TRBV6-2 or TRBV6-3, the J call TRBJ2-3; 8 nucleotides line up with TRBD2. This CDR3 region has 15 residues. Germline loops: CDR1 MNHEY, CDR2 SVGEGT. V lost 5 bases and J lost 7; bases outside the gene matches: 11. As DNA, the CDR3 is TGTGCCAGCAGTCCGACCGGGACTAGTGGGAATACGCAGTATTTT. Encoded protein: CASSPTGTSGNTQYF.

The chain joins TRBV25-1 to TRBJ2-2; D is undetermined. Trimming removed 0 bases at V and 4 bases at J, with 3 bases between. The V gene's germline CDR1 is MGHDK and CDR2 SYGVNS. The CDR3 totals 13 residues. The CDR3 region has the DNA TGTGCCAGCAGTGAATATGGCACCGGGGAGCTGTTTTTT. Encoded protein: CASSEYGTGELFF.

This chain uses TRBV5-6 with TRBJ2-7; 9 bases align to TRBD1. J lost 7 bases, V lost 4 bases, and 18 bases had no gene match. CDR3 length equals 17 residues. Per the germline V gene, CDR1 is SGHDT and CDR2 is YYEEEE. CDR3 amino acids: CASSPELGGTGSEEQYF. The CDR3 nucleotides read TGTGCCAGCAGCCCAGAACTCGGGGGGACAGGGTCAGAAGAGCAGTACTTC.